Listed below are T cell receptor beta chains from one sample, sequenced in a study of T cell responses to AZD1222 COVID-19 vaccine. Assay used: immunoSEQ multiplex PCR; TCRdb lists only in-frame clones, some missing. The sample carries 200,000 to 250,000 clones, roughly 91% recorded once. The sequencing used peripheral blood, collected on day 0 of MenACWY control vaccination. The receptors shown here come from an adult in good health. Both conserved end residues are part of each CDR3. The order of the fields is J gene, clone size, V gene, D gene, CDR3 protein, CDR3 DNA. The D gene is left open where the match is weak. Where a row states a size, it is once, few, many or the class of an expanded clone; other rows omit it.

>TRBJ1-1|.|TRBV4-3|.
CASSQDLDTEAFF
TGCGCCAGCAGCCAAGATTTGGACACTGAAGCTTTCTTT
>TRBJ1-2|.|TRBV7-3|TRBD1
CASSQTPDRDHGYTF
TGTGCCAGCAGCCAGACACCGGACAGGGACCATGGCTACACCTTC
>TRBJ2-7|.|TRBV30|.
CAWTRGGDEQYF
TGTGCCTGGACCCGAGGGGGTGACGAGCAGTACTTC
>TRBJ1-2|.|TRBV28|TRBD1
CASSLWGTGGSSGYTF
TGTGCCAGCAGTTTATGGGGGACAGGGGGGAGCAGTGGCTACACCTTC
>TRBJ1-1|.|TRBV30|.
CAWSSLREGPRTEAFF
TGTGCCTGGAGCTCCCTTCGGGAGGGACCGAGGACTGAAGCTTTCTTT
>TRBJ1-6|.|TRBV7-6|.
CASSLAPSFNNSPLHF
TGTGCCAGCAGCTTAGCGCCGAGCTTTAATAATTCACCCCTCCACTTT
>TRBJ1-1|.|TRBV6-5|.
CASRRGVTANTEAFF
TGTGCCAGCAGACGGGGAGTTACAGCGAACACTGAAGCTTTCTTT
>TRBJ1-4|.|TRBV5-1|TRBD1
CASSYTGTGFGKLFF
TGCGCCAGCAGCTACACCGGGACAGGGTTCGGAAAACTGTTTTTT
>TRBJ2-7|.|TRBV6-5|TRBD1
CASTEGDRGSEQYF
TGTGCCAGCACCGAAGGGGACAGGGGCAGCGAGCAGTACTTC
>TRBJ1-1|.|TRBV20-1|.
CSARRTVVAFF
TGCAGTGCTAGAAGGACAGTGGTTGCTTTCTTT
>TRBJ2-1|.|TRBV18|TRBD2
CASSRLAGGPGEQFF
TGTGCCAGCTCCCGTTTAGCGGGGGGACCGGGTGAGCAGTTCTTC
>TRBJ2-7|.|TRBV19|.
CASSPDSSREQYF
TGTGCCAGTAGTCCAGACAGTTCGCGCGAGCAGTACTTC
>TRBJ1-2|.|TRBV7-2|TRBD1
CASSLGQGALYGYTF
TGTGCCAGCAGCTTGGGACAGGGGGCCCTTTATGGCTACACCTTC
>TRBJ1-5|once|TRBV7-8|TRBD1
CASSPSGQGIQPQHF
TGTGCCAGCAGCCCCTCGGGACAGGGGATCCAGCCCCAGCATTTT
>TRBJ1-3|once|TRBV12-5|.
CASGSGSGNTIYF
TGTGCTAGTGGGTCAGGGTCTGGAAACACCATATATTTT
>TRBJ1-4|few|TRBV4-2|.
CASSPSRVATNEKLFF
TGTGCCAGCAGCCCGAGCAGGGTTGCAACTAATGAAAAACTGTTTTTT
>TRBJ2-7|.|TRBV9|TRBD1
CASSVGTAHSYEQYF
TGTGCCAGCAGCGTGGGGACAGCCCACTCCTACGAGCAGTACTTC
>TRBJ1-5|.|TRBV19|TRBD1
CASSIRTGERNQPQHF
TGTGCCAGTAGTATACGGACAGGGGAGCGCAATCAGCCCCAGCATTTT
>TRBJ1-2|.|TRBV16|TRBD1
CASSQSGRGRGYTF
TGTGCCAGCAGCCAATCGGGCAGGGGGCGAGGCTACACCTTC
>TRBJ1-5|.|TRBV18|TRBD1
CASSQDRGNQPQHF
TGTGCCAGCTCCCAGGACAGGGGGAATCAGCCCCAGCATTTT
>TRBJ1-2|few|TRBV4-2|TRBD1
CASSQRTGDPLGDPNGYTF
TGTGCCAGCAGCCAGCGGACAGGGGATCCTCTCGGCGATCCGAATGGCTACACCTTC
>TRBJ2-5|few|TRBV5-5|TRBD2
CASSPVGGETQYF
TGTGCCAGCAGCCCGGTGGGGGGGGAGACCCAGTACTTC
>TRBJ1-4|.|TRBV19|TRBD1
CASSNRQGEKLFF
TGTGCCAGTAGTAACCGACAGGGTGAAAAACTGTTTTTT
>TRBJ2-5|once|TRBV28|TRBD2
CASSSGGPKETQYF
TGTGCCAGCTCTAGCGGGGGGCCAAAAGAGACCCAGTACTTC
>TRBJ1-2|.|TRBV7-2|.
CASSPHDGGKRNYGYTF
TGTGCCAGCAGCCCCCACGACGGGGGAAAGAGGAACTATGGCTACACCTTC
>TRBJ1-1|.|TRBV5-1|.
CASSLDPVNTEAFF
TGCGCCAGCAGCTTGGATCCGGTGAACACTGAAGCTTTCTTT
>TRBJ1-1|.|TRBV7-3|.
CASSLGTRQKAFF
TGTGCCAGCAGCTTAGGAACTCGGCAAAAAGCTTTCTTT
>TRBJ1-6|once|TRBV11-2|.
CASSPEGVWSPLHF
TGTGCCAGCAGCCCCGAGGGGGTATGGTCACCCCTCCACTTT
>TRBJ1-1|.|TRBV28|.
CASSLMGSAEAFF
TGTGCCAGCAGTTTGATGGGGTCCGCTGAAGCTTTCTTT
>TRBJ2-6|.|TRBV5-1|.
CASSLTTGPGANVLTF
TGCGCCAGCAGCTTGACGACAGGCCCTGGGGCCAACGTCCTGACTTTC
>TRBJ1-2|.|TRBV6-1|.
CASSEVRGDGYTF
TGTGCCAGCAGTGAAGTAAGGGGGGATGGCTACACCTTC
>TRBJ2-7|.|TRBV5-4|.
CASSLVLSSYEQYF
TGTGCCAGCAGCTTGGTACTTTCCTCCTACGAGCAGTACTTC
>TRBJ1-6|.|TRBV20-1|.
CSARDGAESSYNSPLHF
TGCAGTGCTCGTGATGGGGCGGAGAGCTCCTATAATTCACCCCTCCACTTT
>TRBJ2-1|.|TRBV6-5|.
CASRSAGTYNEQFF
TGTGCCAGCAGATCCGCGGGGACCTACAATGAGCAGTTCTTC
>TRBJ1-2|.|TRBV5-1|TRBD1
CASSAGQGQAGYTF
TGCGCCAGCAGCGCCGGACAGGGCCAGGCTGGCTACACCTTC
>TRBJ1-2|.|TRBV7-9|.
CASSQGTVTMGPYGYTF
TGTGCCAGCAGCCAAGGGACCGTCACGATGGGACCCTATGGCTACACCTTC
>TRBJ1-2|once|TRBV7-2|TRBD1
CASSPDRGPSYGYTF
TGTGCCAGCAGCCCCGACAGGGGGCCTAGCTATGGCTACACCTTC
>TRBJ2-7|.|TRBV2|.
CASRVDASYEQYF
TGTGCCAGCAGAGTCGACGCATCGTACGAGCAGTACTTC
>TRBJ2-5|.|TRBV12-3/TRBV12-4|.
CASSLKETQYF
TGTGCCAGCAGCCTGAAAGAGACCCAGTACTTC
>TRBJ1-2|.|TRBV18|.
CASSPPQGRNYGYTF
TGTGCCAGCTCACCACCCCAGGGGCGTAACTATGGCTACACCTTC
>TRBJ1-1|once|TRBV9|.
CASSVAIQNTEAFF
TGTGCCAGCAGCGTAGCGATACAGAACACTGAAGCTTTCTTT
>TRBJ1-2|.|TRBV18|TRBD1
CASSPPHTGGDSYGYTF
TGTGCCAGCTCACCACCCCACACAGGGGGCGACAGCTATGGCTACACCTTC
>TRBJ1-2|.|TRBV4-1|TRBD1
CASSPGQPSGRGYTF
TGCGCCAGCAGCCCGGGACAGCCCAGTGGCCGAGGCTACACCTTC
>TRBJ2-7|once|TRBV30|.
CAWTSTLSYEQYF
TGTGCCTGGACATCGACGCTATCCTACGAGCAGTACTTC
>TRBJ1-3|once|TRBV4-2|.
CASSQEDSLSGNTIYF
TGTGCCAGCAGCCAAGAGGACAGCCTCTCTGGAAACACCATATATTTT
>TRBJ1-6|.|TRBV5-8|.
CASSLYNTALHF
TGTGCCAGCAGCTTGTACAATACGGCCCTCCACTTT
>TRBJ2-1|.|TRBV5-6|.
CASSLVDRRYNEQFF
TGTGCCAGCAGCTTGGTTGACAGGAGGTACAATGAGCAGTTCTTC
>TRBJ1-2|.|TRBV4-3|.
CASSQDAGLNYGYTF
TGCGCCAGCAGCCAAGATGCAGGGCTTAACTATGGCTACACCTTC
>TRBJ1-6|.|TRBV5-1|TRBD1
CASSLDGTGSSPLHF
TGCGCCAGCAGCTTGGACGGGACAGGGAGCTCACCCCTCCACTTT
>TRBJ2-1|once|TRBV14|.
CASSQDRVEQFF
TGTGCCAGCAGCCAAGATAGAGTGGAGCAGTTCTTC
>TRBJ2-3|.|TRBV5-1|TRBD1
CASSLIPQGVSTDTQYF
TGCGCCAGCAGCTTAATCCCGCAGGGGGTTAGCACAGATACGCAGTATTTT